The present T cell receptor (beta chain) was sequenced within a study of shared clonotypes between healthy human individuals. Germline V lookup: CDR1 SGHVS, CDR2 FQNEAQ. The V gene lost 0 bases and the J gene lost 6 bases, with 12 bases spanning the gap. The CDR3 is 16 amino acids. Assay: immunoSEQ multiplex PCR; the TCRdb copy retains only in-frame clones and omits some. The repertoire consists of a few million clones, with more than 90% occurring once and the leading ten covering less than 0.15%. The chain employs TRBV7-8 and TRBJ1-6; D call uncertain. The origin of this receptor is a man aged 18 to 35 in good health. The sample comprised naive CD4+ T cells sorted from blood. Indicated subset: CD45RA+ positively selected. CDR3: CASSLATHAGNSPLHF. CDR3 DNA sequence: TGTGCCAGCAGCTTAGCAACTCACGCTGGTAATTCACCCCTCCACTTT. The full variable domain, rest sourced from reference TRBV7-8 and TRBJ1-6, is GAGVSQSPRYKVAKRGQDVALRCDPISGHVSLFWYQQALGQGPEFLTYFQNEAQLDKSGLPSDRFFAERPEGSVSTLKIQRTQQEDSAVYLCASSLATHAGNSPLHFGNGTRLTVT.